A single sample gave rise to the 2 T cell receptor beta chains below, sequenced in a study of graft-versus-host responses after intestinal transplantation. Libraries were prepared by immunoSEQ multiplex PCR; TCRdb keeps only in-frame clonotypes and omits some of them. The data hold approximately 100,000 clones, with about 84% observed a single time. Sequencing used PBMCs, obtained 255 days after intestinal transplant. These receptors came from a human patient who received an intestinal transplant, so some T cells may come from the graft donor.

The rearrangement joins TRBV5-1 to TRBJ2-1; 9 bases align to TRBD1. The germline V gene has CDR1 SGHRS and CDR2 YFSETQ. The CDR3 has 16 amino acids. V was pared by 1 base and J by 4 bases, with 6 bases of the junction left unmatched. The CDR3 loop is CASSLTGQGPYNEQFF. Written as DNA, the CDR3 is TGCGCCAGCAGCTTGACGGGACAGGGCCCTTACAATGAGCAGTTCTTC. The variable domain in full, with the rest retrieved from reference TRBV5-1 and TRBJ2-1, is KAGVTQTPRYLIKTRGQQVTLSCSPISGHRSVSWYQQTPGQGLQFLFEYFSETQRNKGNFPGRFSGRQFSNSRSEMNVSTLELGDSALYLCASSLTGQGPYNEQFFGPGTRLTVL.

The J gene is TRBJ1-1, the V gene TRBV19, with D uncertain. The CDR3 spans 14 residues. CDR1 and CDR2 from the germline V gene are LNHDA and SQIVND (reference sequence). Trimming shortened V by 2 bases and J by 4 bases, and 11 bases separated the two germline ends. The CDR3, as DNA: TGTGCCAGTAGTATATCAACGGACGGCACTGAAGCTTTCTTT. Protein product: CASSISTDGTEAFF.